These T cell receptor beta chains were read from a single sample in a study of cytomegalovirus exposure and HLA in healthy donors. Measured with immunoSEQ multiplex PCR; TCRdb has only the in-frame clones, and not every one. The sample records 130,000 to 150,000 clones, over 70% being singletons. The sequencing input was PBMCs. These receptors were obtained from a man between 40 and 49 years old in good health and CMV-seropositive. Each CDR3 is given with its conserved first and last residue. Each record gives: D gene, V gene, clone size, CDR3 length, J gene, CDR3 protein, CDR3 DNA. D genes are given only for firm matches. Clone sizes are given selectively: once, few, many, or a class where the clone is expanded.

>-|TRBV6-6|-|14|TRBJ1-1
CASSPRSSNTEAFF
TGTGCCAGCAGTCCTAGATCCTCGAACACTGAAGCTTTCTTT
>-|TRBV2|-|16|TRBJ2-5
CASTLRGVGGLETQYF
TGTGCCAGCACCCTCCGGGGGGTAGGGGGGCTTGAGACCCAGTACTTC
>TRBD1|TRBV29-1|-|13|TRBJ1-1
CSVVRQGYSEAFF
TGCAGCGTTGTGCGACAGGGTTATAGTGAAGCTTTCTTT
>-|TRBV4-1|-|18|TRBJ1-1
CASSREGDTYVVNTEAFF
TGCGCCAGCAGCCGAGAAGGGGACACCTATGTAGTGAACACTGAAGCTTTCTTT
>TRBD2|TRBV4-1|-|17|TRBJ2-1
CASSQEFASGPYNEQFF
TGCGCCAGCAGCCAAGAATTTGCTAGCGGGCCCTACAATGAGCAGTTCTTC
>TRBD1|TRBV28|-|14|TRBJ2-7
CASSGPGQGYEQYF
TGTGCCAGCTCGGGTCCGGGACAGGGCTACGAGCAGTACTTC
>TRBD2|TRBV30|-|16|TRBJ2-1
CAWSRPPGTRNNEQFF
TGTGCCTGGAGTCGCCCACCCGGGACTAGGAACAATGAGCAGTTCTTC
>TRBD2|TRBV6-5|-|15|TRBJ2-1
CASSYSRLAGNEQFF
TGTGCCAGCAGTTACTCGAGACTAGCGGGAAATGAGCAGTTCTTC
>-|TRBV7-2|-|13|TRBJ2-2
CASSLDITGELFF
TGTGCCAGCAGCTTAGATATCACCGGGGAGCTGTTTTTT
>-|TRBV30|-|13|TRBJ1-1
CAWRKQGYTEAFF
TGTGCCTGGAGAAAGCAGGGTTACACTGAAGCTTTCTTT
>-|TRBV15|-|15|TRBJ2-3
CATSRETQTADTQYF
TGTGCCACCAGCAGAGAGACACAGACAGCAGATACGCAGTATTTT
>TRBD2|TRBV7-8|once|16|TRBJ2-2
CASSFSGRASTGELFF
TGTGCCAGCAGCTTTAGCGGGAGGGCGAGCACCGGGGAGCTGTTTTTT
>-|TRBV4-3|-|15|TRBJ1-2
CASSQDHLLGGGYTF
TGCGCCAGCAGCCAAGATCACCTACTGGGGGGTGGCTACACCTTC
>-|TRBV25-1|-|13|TRBJ1-2
CASTARGSNGYTF
TGTGCCAGCACCGCGCGAGGGAGCAATGGCTACACCTTC
>-|TRBV6-1|-|16|TRBJ1-6
CASNDRREGHNSPLHF
TGTGCCAGCAATGATCGCAGGGAAGGCCATAATTCACCCCTCCACTTT
>-|TRBV15|-|11|TRBJ1-1
CTTSRDTEAFF
TGTACCACCAGCCGGGACACTGAAGCTTTCTTT
>-|TRBV7-9|-|16|TRBJ1-1
CASSLAGVGAGTEAFF
TGTGCCAGCAGCTTAGCGGGGGTGGGGGCGGGTACTGAAGCTTTCTTT
>-|TRBV5-1|-|15|TRBJ1-4
CASSLGSGELEKLFF
TGCGCCAGCAGCTTGGGATCAGGGGAGTTGGAAAAACTGTTTTTT
>TRBD2|TRBV6-5|-|15|TRBJ2-2
CASSYSLAGTGELFF
TGTGCCAGCAGTTACTCCCTAGCGGGAACCGGGGAGCTGTTTTTT
>-|TRBV4-3|few|13|TRBJ2-7
CASSQDRDNEQYF
TGCGCCAGCAGCCAAGATAGGGACAACGAGCAGTACTTC